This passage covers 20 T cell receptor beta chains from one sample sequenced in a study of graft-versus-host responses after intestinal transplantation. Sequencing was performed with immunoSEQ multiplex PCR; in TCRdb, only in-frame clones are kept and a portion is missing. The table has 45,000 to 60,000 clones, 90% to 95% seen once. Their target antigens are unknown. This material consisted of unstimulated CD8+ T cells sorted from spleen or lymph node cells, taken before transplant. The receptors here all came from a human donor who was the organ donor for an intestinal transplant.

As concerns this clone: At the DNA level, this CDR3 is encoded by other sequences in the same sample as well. The CDR3 protein is CASSYSIQGDSPLHF. Here the CDR3 DNA reads TGTGCCAGCAGTTACTCAATACAGGGGGACTCACCCCTCCACTTT. The V call is TRBV6-6, the J call TRBJ1-6; TRBD1 matches at 8 bases. The CDR3 has 15 amino acids. J lost 10 bases, V lost 0 bases, and 5 bases had no gene match. Germline V CDR1 and CDR2: MNHNY, SVGAGI (reference sequence).

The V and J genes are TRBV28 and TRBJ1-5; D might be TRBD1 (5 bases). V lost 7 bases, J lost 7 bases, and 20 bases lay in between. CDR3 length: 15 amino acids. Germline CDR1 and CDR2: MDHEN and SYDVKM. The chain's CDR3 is CASTLAGLGWQPQHF. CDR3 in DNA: TGTGCCAGCACTCTGGCAGGGCTAGGATGGCAGCCCCAGCATTTT. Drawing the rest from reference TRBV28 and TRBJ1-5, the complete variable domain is DVKVTQSSRYLVKRTGEKVFLECVQDMDHENMFWYRQDPGLGLRLIYFSYDVKMKEKGDIPEGYSVSREKKERFSLILESASTNQTSMYLCASTLAGLGWQPQHFGDGTRLSIL.

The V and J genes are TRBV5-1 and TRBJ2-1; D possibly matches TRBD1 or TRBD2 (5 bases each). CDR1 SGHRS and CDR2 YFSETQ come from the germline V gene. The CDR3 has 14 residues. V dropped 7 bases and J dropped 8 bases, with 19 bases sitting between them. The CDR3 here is CASHRWDPGDEQFF. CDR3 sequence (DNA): TGCGCCAGCCACCGCTGGGACCCCGGGGATGAGCAGTTCTTC.

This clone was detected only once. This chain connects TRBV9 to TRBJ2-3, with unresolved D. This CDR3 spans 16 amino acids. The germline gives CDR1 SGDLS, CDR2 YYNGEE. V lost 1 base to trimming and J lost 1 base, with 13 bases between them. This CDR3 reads CASSVYGSPGTDTQYF. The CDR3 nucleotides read TGTGCCAGCAGCGTATACGGATCCCCAGGCACAGATACGCAGTATTTT.

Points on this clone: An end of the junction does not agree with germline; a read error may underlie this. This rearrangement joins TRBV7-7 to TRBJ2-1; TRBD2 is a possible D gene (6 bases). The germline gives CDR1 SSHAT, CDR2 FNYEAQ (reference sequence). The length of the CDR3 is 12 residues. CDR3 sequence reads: CASSRGTGEQFF. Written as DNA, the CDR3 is TGTGCTAGCAGCCGGGGGACGGGGGAGCAGTTCTTC.

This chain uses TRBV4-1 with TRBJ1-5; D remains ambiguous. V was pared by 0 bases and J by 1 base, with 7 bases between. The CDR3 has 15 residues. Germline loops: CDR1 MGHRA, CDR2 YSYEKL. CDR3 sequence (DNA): TGCGCCAGCAGCCAAGATCCCAACAGCAATCAGCCCCAGCATTTT. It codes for CASSQDPNSNQPQHF.

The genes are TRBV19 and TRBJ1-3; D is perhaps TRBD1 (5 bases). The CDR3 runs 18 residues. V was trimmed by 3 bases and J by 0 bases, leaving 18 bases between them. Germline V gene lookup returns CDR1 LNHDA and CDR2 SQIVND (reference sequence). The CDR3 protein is CASSIWDAGWVSGNTIYF. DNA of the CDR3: TGTGCCAGTAGTATTTGGGACGCCGGGTGGGTCTCTGGAAACACCATATATTTT.

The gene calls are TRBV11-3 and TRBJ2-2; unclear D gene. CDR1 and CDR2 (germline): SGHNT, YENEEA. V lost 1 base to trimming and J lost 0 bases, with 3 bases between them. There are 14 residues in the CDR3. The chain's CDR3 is CASSLAANTGELFF. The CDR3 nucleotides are TGTGCCAGCAGCTTAGCTGCGAACACCGGGGAGCTGTTTTTT.

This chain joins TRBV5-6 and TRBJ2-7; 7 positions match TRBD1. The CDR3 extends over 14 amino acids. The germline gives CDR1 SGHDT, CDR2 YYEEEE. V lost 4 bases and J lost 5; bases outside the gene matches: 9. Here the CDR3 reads CASSDIGTADEQYF. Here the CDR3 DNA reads TGTGCCAGCAGCGACATCGGGACAGCGGACGAGCAGTACTTC. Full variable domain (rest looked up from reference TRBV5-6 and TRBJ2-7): DAGVTQSPTHLIKTRGQQVTLRCSPKSGHDTVSWYQQALGQGPQFIFQYYEEEERQRGNFPDRFSGHQFPNYSSELNVNALLLGDSALYLCASSDIGTADEQYFGPGTRLTVT.

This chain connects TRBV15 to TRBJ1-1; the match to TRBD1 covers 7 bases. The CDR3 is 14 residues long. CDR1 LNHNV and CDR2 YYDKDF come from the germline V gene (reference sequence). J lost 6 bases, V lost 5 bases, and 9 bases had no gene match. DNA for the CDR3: TGTGCCACCAGCTTTAAACAGGGGTTCGCTGAAGCTTTCTTT. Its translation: CATSFKQGFAEAFF. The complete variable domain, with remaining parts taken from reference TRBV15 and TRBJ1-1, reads DAMVIQNPRYQVTQFGKPVTLSCSQTLNHNVMYWYQQKSSQAPKLLFHYYDKDFNNEADTPDNFQSRRPNTSFCFLDIRSPGLGDTAMYLCATSFKQGFAEAFFGQGTRLTVV.

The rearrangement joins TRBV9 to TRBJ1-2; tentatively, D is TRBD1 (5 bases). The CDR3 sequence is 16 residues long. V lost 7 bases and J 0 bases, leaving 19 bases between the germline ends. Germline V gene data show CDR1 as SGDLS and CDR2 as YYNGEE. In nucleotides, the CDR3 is TGTGCCAGCGCGGATGACCCAGGCAGGGCTAACTATGGCTACACCTTC. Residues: CASADDPGRANYGYTF.

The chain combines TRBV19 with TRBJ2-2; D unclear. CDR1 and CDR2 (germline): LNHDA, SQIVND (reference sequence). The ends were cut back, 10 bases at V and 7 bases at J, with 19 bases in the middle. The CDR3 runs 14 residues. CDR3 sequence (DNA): TGTGCCACCTCCGACCCGCGGCTGAACGGGGAGCTGTTTTTT. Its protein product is CATSDPRLNGELFF.

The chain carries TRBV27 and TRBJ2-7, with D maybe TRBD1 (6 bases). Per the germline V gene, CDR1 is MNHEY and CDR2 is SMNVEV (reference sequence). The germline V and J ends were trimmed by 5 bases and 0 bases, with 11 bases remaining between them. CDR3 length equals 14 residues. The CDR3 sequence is CASSLTGPSYEQYF. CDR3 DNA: TGTGCCAGCAGTCTAACAGGGCCCTCCTACGAGCAGTACTTC.

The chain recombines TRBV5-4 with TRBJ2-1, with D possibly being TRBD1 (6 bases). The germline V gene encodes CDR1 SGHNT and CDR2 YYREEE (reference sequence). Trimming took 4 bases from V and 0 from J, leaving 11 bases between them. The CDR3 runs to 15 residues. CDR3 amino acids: CASSRLDSSYNEQFF. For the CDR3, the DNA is TGTGCCAGCAGCCGCCTGGACAGCTCCTACAATGAGCAGTTCTTC. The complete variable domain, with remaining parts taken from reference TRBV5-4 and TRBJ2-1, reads ETGVTQSPTHLIKTRGQQVTLRCSSQSGHNTVSWYQQALGQGPQFIFQYYREEENGRGNFPPRFSGLQFPNYSSELNVNALELDDSALYLCASSRLDSSYNEQFFGPGTRLTVL.

The DNA for the CDR3 is TGTGCCAGCAGTGGAGGACAGGTCTATGCCGAGCAGTACTTC. Translated, it gives CASSGGQVYAEQYF. The chain combines TRBV27 with TRBJ2-7, with TRBD1 matching over 7 bases. J gave up 6 bases and V 5 bases, and 10 bases lay outside the gene matches. This CDR3 region has 14 residues. Germline V lookup: CDR1 MNHEY, CDR2 SMNVEV (reference sequence).

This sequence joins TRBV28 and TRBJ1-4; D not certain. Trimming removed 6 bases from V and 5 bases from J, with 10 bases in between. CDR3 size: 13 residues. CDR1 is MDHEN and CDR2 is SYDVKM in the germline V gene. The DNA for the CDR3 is TGTGCCAGCAGCCGGCGTAACAATGAAAAACTGTTTTTT. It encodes CASSRRNNEKLFF.

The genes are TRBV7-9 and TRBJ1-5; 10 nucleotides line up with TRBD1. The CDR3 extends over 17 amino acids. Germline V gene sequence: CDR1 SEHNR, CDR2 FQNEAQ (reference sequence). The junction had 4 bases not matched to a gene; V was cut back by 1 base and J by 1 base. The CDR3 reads CASSLVVGQGSNQPQHF. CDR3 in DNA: TGTGCCAGCAGCTTAGTTGTGGGACAGGGGAGCAATCAGCCCCAGCATTTT.

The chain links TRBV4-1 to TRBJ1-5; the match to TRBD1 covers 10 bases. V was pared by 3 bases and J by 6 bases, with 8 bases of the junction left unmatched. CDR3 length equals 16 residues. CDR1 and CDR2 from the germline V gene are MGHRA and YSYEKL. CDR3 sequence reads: CASSQAGTGVLQPQHF. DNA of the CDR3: TGCGCCAGCAGCCAGGCCGGGACAGGGGTTCTTCAGCCCCAGCATTTT.

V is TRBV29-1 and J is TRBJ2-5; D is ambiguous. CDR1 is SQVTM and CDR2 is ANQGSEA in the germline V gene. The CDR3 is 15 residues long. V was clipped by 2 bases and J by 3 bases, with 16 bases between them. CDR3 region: CSVEPFLDGKETQYF. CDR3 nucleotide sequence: TGCAGCGTTGAACCATTTTTGGACGGAAAAGAGACCCAGTACTTC.

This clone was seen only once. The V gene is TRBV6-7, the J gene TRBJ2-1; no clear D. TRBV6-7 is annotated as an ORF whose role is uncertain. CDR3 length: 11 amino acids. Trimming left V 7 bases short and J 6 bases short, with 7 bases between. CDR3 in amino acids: CASKTCNEQFF. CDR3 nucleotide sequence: TGTGCCAGCAAAACCTGCAATGAGCAGTTCTTC.